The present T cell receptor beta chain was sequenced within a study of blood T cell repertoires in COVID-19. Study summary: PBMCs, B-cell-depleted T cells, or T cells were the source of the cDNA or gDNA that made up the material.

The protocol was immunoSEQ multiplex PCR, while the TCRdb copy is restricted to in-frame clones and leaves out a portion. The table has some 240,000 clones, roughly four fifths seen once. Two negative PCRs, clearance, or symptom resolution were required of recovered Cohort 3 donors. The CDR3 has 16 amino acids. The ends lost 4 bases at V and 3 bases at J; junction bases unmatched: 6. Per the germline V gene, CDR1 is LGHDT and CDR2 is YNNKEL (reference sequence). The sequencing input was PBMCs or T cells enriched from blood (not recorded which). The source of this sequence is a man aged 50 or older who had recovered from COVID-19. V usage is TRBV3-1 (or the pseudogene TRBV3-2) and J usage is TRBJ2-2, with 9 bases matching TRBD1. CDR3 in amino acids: CASSLPDRGDTGELFF. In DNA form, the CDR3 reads TGTGCCAGCAGCCTCCCGGACAGGGGCGACACCGGGGAGCTGTTTTTT.